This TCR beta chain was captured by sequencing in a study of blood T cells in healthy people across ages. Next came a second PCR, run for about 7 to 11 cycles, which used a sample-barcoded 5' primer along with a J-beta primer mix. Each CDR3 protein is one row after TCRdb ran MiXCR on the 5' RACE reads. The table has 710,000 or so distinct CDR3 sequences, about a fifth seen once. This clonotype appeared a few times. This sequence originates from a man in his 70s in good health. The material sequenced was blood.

The CDR3 protein is CASSSDWSGYTF. DNA of the CDR3: TGTGCCAGCAGCTCCGATTGGAGCGGCTACACCTTC. This chain links TRBV7-9 with TRBJ1-2; D uncertain. Germline CDR1 is SEHNR and CDR2 is FQNEAQ (reference sequence). The CDR3 loop spans 12 amino acids. Deletions cut 4 bases from V and 8 bases from J, with 11 bases between.